A single sample is the source of the 12 T cell receptor beta chains below, sequenced in a study of blood T cell repertoires in COVID-19. Clones were sequenced by immunoSEQ multiplex PCR, and TCRdb holds only the in-frame ones, with some missing. The table has about 52,000 clones, 80% to 95% seen once. Sequences were obtained from peripheral blood. Receptors were obtained from a human donor in a cohort sampled during active COVID-19.

This clone appeared a few times. The chain recombines TRBV10-1 with TRBJ2-2; 7 bases agree with TRBD2. Germline CDR1 and CDR2: WNHNN and SYGVQD (reference sequence). The CDR3 sequence is 15 residues long. The junction had 5 bases not matched to a gene; V was cut back by 6 bases and J by 1 base. The CDR3, as DNA: TGCGCCAGCAGCACCGGGACTAAGAACACCGGGGAGCTGTTTTTT. Translated, it gives CASSTGTKNTGELFF.

DNA for the CDR3: TGTGCCAGCAGCCTGACGGCTAGCGTTTACAATGAGCAGTTCTTC. Its translation is CASSLTASVYNEQFF. The chain combines TRBV5-8 with TRBJ2-1, with a tentative D call TRBD2 (6 bases). V lost 4 bases and J lost 4, with 15 bases in between. CDR1 is SGHTS and CDR2 is YDEGEE in the germline V gene. The CDR3 has 15 residues.

The rearrangement links TRBV30 to TRBJ1-1; D unclear. V lost 2 bases, J lost 1 base, and 8 bases lay in between. The germline V gene encodes CDR1 GTSNPN and CDR2 SVGIG (reference sequence). The CDR3 contains 13 residues. CDR3: CAWSWQSNTEAFF. In DNA, the CDR3 is TGTGCCTGGAGTTGGCAGTCGAACACTGAAGCTTTCTTT.

This chain uses TRBV5-4 with TRBJ2-7, with 7 bases aligning to TRBD2. The CDR3 length is 14 residues. Germline CDR1 reads SGHNT; CDR2 reads YYREEE (reference sequence). The V segment lost 6 bases and the J segment 5 bases; nucleotides outside the gene matches: 11. The CDR3 sequence: CASTREAEANEQYF. DNA for the CDR3: TGTGCCAGCACTCGGGAGGCTGAGGCAAACGAGCAGTACTTC.

This clone was found a few times. The V gene is TRBV27, the J gene TRBJ2-1; D is unclear. V lost 4 bases to trimming and J lost 3 bases, with 10 bases between them. Per the germline V gene, CDR1 is MNHEY and CDR2 is SMNVEV (reference sequence). The CDR3 totals 14 residues. The CDR3: CASSSYPLYNEQFF. CDR3 DNA sequence: TGTGCCAGCAGTTCCTACCCCCTCTACAATGAGCAGTTCTTC.

V is TRBV28 and J is TRBJ2-7; a weak D match, TRBD1 (6 bases). From germline, CDR1 is MDHEN and CDR2 SYDVKM. Trimming stripped 7 bases from V and 3 bases from J, with 10 bases between. The CDR3 covers 12 residues. In nucleotides, the CDR3 is TGTGCCAGCAAGAAGGGACACTACGAGCAGTACTTC. It translates to CASKKGHYEQYF.

The chain employs TRBV7-3 and TRBJ1-6, with D perhaps TRBD1 (6 bases). Germline CDR1 is SGHTA and CDR2 is FQGTGA. V was shortened by 6 bases and J by 6 bases, with 15 bases between the two germline ends. The CDR3 spans 15 residues. CDR3: CASSQSTGGNSPLHF. CDR3 nucleotide sequence: TGTGCCAGCAGTCAATCGACAGGTGGTAATTCACCCCTCCACTTT. The whole variable domain, filled in from reference TRBV7-3 and TRBJ1-6, reads GAGVSQTPSNKVTEKGKYVELRCDPISGHTALYWYRQSLGQGPEFLIYFQGTGAADDSGLPNDRFFAVRPEGSVSTLKIQRTERGDSAVYLCASSQSTGGNSPLHFGNGTRLTVT.

This sequence joins TRBV6-5 and TRBJ1-5; a possible D gene is TRBD1 (5 bases). V lost 6 bases and J lost 5, with 11 bases in between. The germline gives CDR1 MNHEY, CDR2 SVGAGI. The CDR3 is 13 residues long. This chain's CDR3 is CASSLDRDQPQHF. DNA of the CDR3: TGTGCCAGCAGCCTCGACAGAGATCAGCCCCAGCATTTT.

This sequence joins TRBV5-4 and TRBJ2-2, with D possibly TRBD2 on 5 matching bases. This CDR3 comprises 13 residues. Trimming cost V 3 bases and J 8 bases, with 11 bases left between them. The germline gives CDR1 SGHNT, CDR2 YYREEE (reference sequence). Here the CDR3 reads CASSSPGGGELFF. For the CDR3, the DNA is TGTGCCAGCAGCTCTCCCGGCGGGGGGGAGCTGTTTTTT. Full variable domain (rest looked up from reference TRBV5-4 and TRBJ2-2): ETGVTQSPTHLIKTRGQQVTLRCSSQSGHNTVSWYQQALGQGPQFIFQYYREEENGRGNFPPRFSGLQFPNYSSELNVNALELDDSALYLCASSSPGGGELFFGEGSRLTVL.

The chain uses TRBV7-8 and TRBJ2-1; D perhaps matches TRBD2 (6 bases). With 3 bases removed from V and 3 bases from J, the gap between germline ends came to 12 bases. CDR1 and CDR2 (germline): SGHVS, FQNEAQ. The CDR3 has 15 amino acids. The CDR3 loop reads CASSFRESVYNEQFF. In DNA, the CDR3 is TGTGCCAGCAGCTTTCGGGAGTCGGTCTACAATGAGCAGTTCTTC.

The rearrangement uses TRBV29-1 and TRBJ2-3, with D perhaps matching TRBD2 (6 bases). V lost 6 bases, J lost 0 bases, and 16 bases lay in between. Germline CDR1 and CDR2: SQVTM and ANQGSEA. The CDR3 sequence is 15 residues long. CDR3 region: CSVPFGGTSTDTQYF. The CDR3 DNA is TGCAGCGTGCCCTTTGGCGGGACTAGCACAGATACGCAGTATTTT.

This rearrangement joins TRBV28 to TRBJ2-1; TRBD2 matches at 13 bases. The CDR3 totals 16 residues. CDR1 is MDHEN, CDR2 SYDVKM, per germline. The V gene end was trimmed by 5 bases and the J gene end by 10 bases; junction bases not matched to a gene: 11. The CDR3 region has the DNA TGTGCCAGCAGTCTAGGACTAGCGGGAGTCTTGTACGAGCAGTTCTTC. Residues: CASSLGLAGVLYEQFF.